This entry concerns a single TCR beta chain. This clonotype was seen only once. Its target antigen remains unknown. Base quality data are lacking; no much larger clone is found one base away. Resting on one read, the evidence is weak. The library was generated by PCR. The instrument was an Illumina HiSeq 2500. TCR libraries were prepared with molecular barcoding, using unique molecular identifiers to normalize TCRbeta repertoire quantification. The public reads were reprocessed in TCRdb via fastp at Q25 and MiXCR, keeping in-frame beta chains. CDR3 protein sequences are deduplicated, and each keeps its most common genes and DNA. The sample profile shows about 240,000 distinct CDR3 sequences; about 25% of them were found once. About 2.5% of the sample comes from the top ten. The sample belongs to a study of T-cell reconstitution after alpha-beta-depleted transplantation in children (dated by TCRdb to 2016 to 2018). General notes on the study: T-cell immune reconstitution after TCRalphabeta/CD19-depleted allogeneic hematopoietic cell transplantation in children was quantitatively tracked in the study by means of TCR repertoire profiling.

The treatment or condition label for this specimen denotes: allogeneic hematopoietic cell transplantation with graft depleted of TCRalphabeta T cells and CD19 B cells. The children who served as transplant recipients had been given grafts of TCRalphabeta/CD19-depleted allogeneic hematopoietic cells. Deletion took 0 bases off V and 5 bases off J, with a span of 17 bases between the germline ends. The CDR3 contains 17 residues, cysteine and phenylalanine counted. The entry retains the CDR3 DNA only, 51 bases that are in frame from base 1. Broad study findings and their caveats: In some patients, the high TCRbeta diversity seen at day 60 was put down to recipient T cells and intrathymic progenitors that had survived conditioning. The frequencies of hyperexpanded clones fell over the following months, and after one year, T-cell counts and TCRbeta diversity were mostly attributed to newly produced T cells. The apparently early alphabetaT-cell count recovery about two months after transplant was reportedly dependent on only several hundred rapidly expanded clones derived from non-depleted graft cells.

This specimen consisted of PBMCs, obtained before TCRalphabeta/CD19-depleted stem cell transplant. The chain was built from TRBV12-3 or TRBV12-4 and TRBJ2-1, with the D gene not confidently named. This clonotype was obtained from a girl aged 2-10 years with Fanconi anemia, due to receive a stem cell transplant. CDR3 region: CASSLAAVRSWDNEQFF. The DNA sequence is given as TGTGCCAGCAGTTTAGCTGCGGTGCGCTCCTGGGACAATGAGCAGTTCTTC.